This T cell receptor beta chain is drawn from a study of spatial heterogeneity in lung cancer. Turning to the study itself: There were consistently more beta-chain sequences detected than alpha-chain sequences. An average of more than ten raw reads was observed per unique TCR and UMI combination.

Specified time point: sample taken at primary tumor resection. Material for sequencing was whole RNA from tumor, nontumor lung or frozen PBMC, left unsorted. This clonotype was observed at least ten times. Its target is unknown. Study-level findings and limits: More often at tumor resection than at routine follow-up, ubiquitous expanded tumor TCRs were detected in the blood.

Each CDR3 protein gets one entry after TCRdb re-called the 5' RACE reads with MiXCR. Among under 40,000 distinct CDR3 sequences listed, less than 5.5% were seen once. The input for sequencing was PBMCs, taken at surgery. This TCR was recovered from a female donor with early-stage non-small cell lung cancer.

CDR3 region: CAWSASTEQYF. CDR3 nucleotide sequence: TGTGCCTGGAGCGCCTCAACCGAGCAGTACTTC. V gene TRBV30 combines with J gene TRBJ2-7; no reliable D call. Trimming pared 3 bases from V and 6 bases from J, leaving 9 bases between. Per germline, CDR1 GTSNPN and CDR2 SVGIG (reference sequence). This CDR3 has 11 amino acids.